This T cell receptor (beta chain) comes out of a study of blood T cell repertoires in COVID-19. Looking at the study overall: Donors in the United States, Italy and Spain gave samples during acute or convalescent COVID-19. Sample material is recorded as cDNA or gDNA derived from T cells, B-cell-depleted T cells, or PBMCs.

Trimming left V 4 bases short and J 6 bases short, with 13 bases between. Per germline, CDR1 MNHNY and CDR2 SVGAGI (reference sequence). This CDR3 has 14 amino acids. Original analysis: Nucleated cell counts were estimated from reference gene primer amplification. Method: immunoSEQ multiplex PCR; TCRdb's copy keeps in-frame clones and lacks some. The V and J calls and the clone size are those of that table, but D and trimming were determined from the DNA. The top ten hold under 10% of the sample, which has around 150,000 clones, around three quarters seen once. The sequenced sample was peripheral blood. This sequence joins TRBV6-6 and TRBJ1-3, with D maybe TRBD1 (5 bases). The source of this sequence is a middle-aged man with active or convalescent COVID-19. CDR3 sequence reads: CASSFGGGINTIYF. As DNA, the CDR3 is TGTGCCAGCAGTTTTGGGGGGGGGATAAACACCATATATTTT.